The entry that follows covers one T cell receptor (beta chain) sequence. Its antigen is still unknown. The data derive from a study of T cells in localized non-small cell lung cancer. Points from the study as a whole: A denser population of T cells in blood accompanied longer overall survival. Maximal T cell clonality occurred in uninvolved adjacent lung, with tumor ranking below it. Sequencing was restricted to one tumor region; therefore, heterogeneity remains possible. Of the top 100 tumor clones, median 57 were in adjacent lung, some 29 among its top 100.

Germline V gives CDR1 SEHNR, CDR2 FQNEAQ (reference sequence). The CDR3 length is 15 residues. Trimming took 5 bases from V and 3 from J; bases not matched to a gene: 10. The assay was immunoSEQ multiplex PCR, and TCRdb's table has in-frame clones only and misses some. This sample has fewer than 40,000 clones; over 75% occur once, and the top ten carry less than 5.5%. The V gene is TRBV7-9, the J gene TRBJ2-7; TRBD1 aligns across 7 bases. This clonotype originated in an older male donor with stage III lung adenocarcinoma. Sequenced here: peripheral blood, sampled before any cancer treatment. The CDR3 sequence: CASSPGTENRYEQYF. The DNA of the CDR3 is TGTGCCAGCAGCCCCGGGACAGAAAATCGCTACGAGCAGTACTTC.